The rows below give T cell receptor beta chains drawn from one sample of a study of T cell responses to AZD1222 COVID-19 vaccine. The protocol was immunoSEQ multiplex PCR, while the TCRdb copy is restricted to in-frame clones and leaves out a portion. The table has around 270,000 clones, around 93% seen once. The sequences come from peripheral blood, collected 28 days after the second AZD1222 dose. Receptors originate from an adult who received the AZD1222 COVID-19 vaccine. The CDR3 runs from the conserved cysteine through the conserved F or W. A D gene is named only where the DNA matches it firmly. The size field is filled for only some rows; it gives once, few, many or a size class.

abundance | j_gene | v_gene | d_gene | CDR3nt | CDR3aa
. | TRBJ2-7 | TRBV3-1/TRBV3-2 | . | TGTGCCAGCAGCCAAGCTCGACAAGGGCAGTACTTC | CASSQARQGQYF
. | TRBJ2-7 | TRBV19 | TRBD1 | TGTGCCAGTAGTAAAGGGACAGCCACTTGGGACGAGCAGTACTTC | CASSKGTATWDEQYF
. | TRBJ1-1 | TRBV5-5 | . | TGTGCCAGCAGCTTGCAGGGGTCGAGCACTGAAGCTTTCTTT | CASSLQGSSTEAFF
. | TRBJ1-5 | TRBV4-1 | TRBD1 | TGCGCCAGCAGCCAAGAAATTACAGGGGGTAGCAATCAGCCCCAGCATTTT | CASSQEITGGSNQPQHF
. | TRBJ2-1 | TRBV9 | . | TGTGCCAGCAGCGTAGCTGGGGGCCCTCACAATGAGCAGTTCTTC | CASSVAGGPHNEQFF
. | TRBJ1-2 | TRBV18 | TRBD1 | TGTGCCAGCTCACCATCCCCTCCGGGACAGACGTATGGCTACACCTTC | CASSPSPPGQTYGYTF
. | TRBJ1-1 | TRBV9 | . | TGTGCCAGCAGCGTGGGGGGCTCAATGAACACTGAAGCTTTCTTT | CASSVGGSMNTEAFF
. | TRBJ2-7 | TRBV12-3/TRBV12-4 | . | TGTGCCAGCAGTTTCGATAAGGTCTACGAGCAGTACTTC | CASSFDKVYEQYF
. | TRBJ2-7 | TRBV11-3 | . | TGTGCCAGCAGCTTAGGAGGTCCAGCGGAGTACGAGCAGTACTTC | CASSLGGPAEYEQYF
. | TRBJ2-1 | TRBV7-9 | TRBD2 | TGTGCCAGCAGGAGCGGGGGGCTAGAGCAGTTCTTC | CASRSGGLEQFF
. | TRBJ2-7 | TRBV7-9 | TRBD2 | TGTGCCAGCAGGATAGGGAGGGGCCACGAGCAGTACTTC | CASRIGRGHEQYF
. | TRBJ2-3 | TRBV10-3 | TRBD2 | TGTGCCATCAAAGGGAGCGGGAGAGGAGATACGCAGTATTTT | CAIKGSGRGDTQYF
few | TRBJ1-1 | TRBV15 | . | TGTGCCACCAGCAGACCACCGGGCTCTGAAGCTTTCTTT | CATSRPPGSEAFF
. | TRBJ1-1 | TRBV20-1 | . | TGCAGTGCTTGGACAAACACTGAAGCTTTCTTT | CSAWTNTEAFF
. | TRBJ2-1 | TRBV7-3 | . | TGTGCCAGCAGCTTCGGGAGAAGGAATGAGCAGTTCTTC | CASSFGRRNEQFF
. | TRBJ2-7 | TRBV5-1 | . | TGCGCCAGCAGCCGGGACTCAGCCTACGAGCAGTACTTC | CASSRDSAYEQYF
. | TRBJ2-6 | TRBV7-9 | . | TGTGCCAGCAGCGACGGGGGCGCCGGGGCCAACGTCCTGACTTTC | CASSDGGAGANVLTF
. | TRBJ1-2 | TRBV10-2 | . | TGCGCCAGCAGTGTGGCCCGCGGGGACTATGGCTACACCTTC | CASSVARGDYGYTF
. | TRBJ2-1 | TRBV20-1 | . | TGCAGTGCTAGTGGCAGCGTGATGAAGTTCTTC | CSASGSVMKFF
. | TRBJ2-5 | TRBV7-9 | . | TGTGCCAGCAGGTCGGGCCGGAGCCAAGAGACCCAGTACTTC | CASRSGRSQETQYF
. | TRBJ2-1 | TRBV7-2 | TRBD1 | TGTGCCAGCAGAGTCCCCCCACCAGGGGGATTGAATGAGCAGTTCTTC | CASRVPPPGGLNEQFF
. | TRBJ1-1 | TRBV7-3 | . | TGTGCCAGCAGCTTAGCCCCTACAGGGACCACTGAAGCTTTCTTT | CASSLAPTGTTEAFF
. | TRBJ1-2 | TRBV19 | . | TGTGCCAGTAGTACCCAGGAGCGGGACAATATCAGAGGGGGCTACACCTTC | CASSTQERDNIRGGYTF
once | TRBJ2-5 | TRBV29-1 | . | TGCAGCGTTAATAGGGAAGAGACCCAGTACTTC | CSVNREETQYF
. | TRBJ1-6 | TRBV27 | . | TGTGCCAGCAGTTCCTACAGGAATTCACCCCTCCACTTT | CASSSYRNSPLHF
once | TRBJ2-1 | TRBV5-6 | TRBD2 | TGTGCCAGCAGCTTATTTAGCGGGGGGGTCCATGAGCAGTTCTTC | CASSLFSGGVHEQFF
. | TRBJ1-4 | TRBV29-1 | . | TGCAGCGTTGCGGTGGGGGGGTATGTTGAAAAACTGTTTTTT | CSVAVGGYVEKLFF
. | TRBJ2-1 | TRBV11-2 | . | TGTGCCAGCAGCTTAGTTGGGGGCAATGAGCAGTTCTTC | CASSLVGGNEQFF
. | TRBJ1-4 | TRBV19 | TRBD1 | TGTGCCAGTAAAACGACAGGGTGGGGTGAAAAACTGTTTTTT | CASKTTGWGEKLFF
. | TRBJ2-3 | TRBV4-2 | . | TGTGCCAGCAGCCAAGATCAGGCTAGAGGCACAGATACGCAGTATTTT | CASSQDQARGTDTQYF
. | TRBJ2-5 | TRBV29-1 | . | TGCAGCGTTAGTCCCACAGGTTCGCGAGAGACCCAGTACTTC | CSVSPTGSRETQYF
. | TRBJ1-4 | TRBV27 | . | TGTGCCAGCAGACCGACAGTAACTAATGAAAAACTGTTTTTT | CASRPTVTNEKLFF
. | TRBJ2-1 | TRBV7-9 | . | TGTGCCAGCTACGGGGTGCTGGACTACAATGAGCAGTTCTTC | CASYGVLDYNEQFF
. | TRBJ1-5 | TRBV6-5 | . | TGTGCCAGCAGTCGGGGTTTGACCAATCAGCCCCAGCATTTT | CASSRGLTNQPQHF
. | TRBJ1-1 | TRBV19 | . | TGTGCCAGTAGTTCACGCCCCGGACAGAGTAGGACTGAAGCTTTCTTT | CASSSRPGQSRTEAFF
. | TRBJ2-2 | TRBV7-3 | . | TGTGCCAGCAGCTCCCCGCTTACCGGGGAGCTGTTTTTT | CASSSPLTGELFF
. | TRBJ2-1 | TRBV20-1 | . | TGCAGTGGGCAGAAGTACAATGAGCAGTTCTTC | CSGQKYNEQFF
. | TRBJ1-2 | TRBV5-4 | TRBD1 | TGTGCCAGCAGGCCCACAGGGGGAGGCTACACCTTC | CASRPTGGGYTF
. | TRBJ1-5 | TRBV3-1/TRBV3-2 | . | TGTGCCAGCAGCCAGCGCAGCAATCAGCCCCAGCATTTT | CASSQRSNQPQHF
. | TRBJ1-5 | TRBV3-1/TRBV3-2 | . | TGTGCCAGCTGCGACGGCTTCGATCAGCCCCAGCATTTT | CASCDGFDQPQHF
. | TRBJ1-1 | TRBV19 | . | TGTGCCAGTAGTATGGGTCTGAACACTGAAGCTTTCTTT | CASSMGLNTEAFF
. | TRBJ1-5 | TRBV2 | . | TGTGCCAGCAGTGAGGAACAGGGCGGCAATCAGCCCCAGCATTTT | CASSEEQGGNQPQHF
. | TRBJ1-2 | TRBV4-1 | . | TGCGCCAGCAGCCAAGATGTCCCAGGGACCTTCTATGGCTACACCTTC | CASSQDVPGTFYGYTF
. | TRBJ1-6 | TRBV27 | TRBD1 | TGTGCCAGCGGCGGGGACAGGAATTCACCCCTCCACTTT | CASGGDRNSPLHF
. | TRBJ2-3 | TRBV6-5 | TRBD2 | TGTGCCAGCAGTTACTCGGGGACTAGCGGCACAGATACGCAGTATTTT | CASSYSGTSGTDTQYF
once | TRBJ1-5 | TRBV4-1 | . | TGCGCCAGCAGCCAAGGGGATCAGCCCCAGCATTTT | CASSQGDQPQHF
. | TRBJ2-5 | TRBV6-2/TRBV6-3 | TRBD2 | TGTGCCAGCAGTTACTCTGGCGGGAGGGAAGAGACCCAGTACTTC | CASSYSGGREETQYF
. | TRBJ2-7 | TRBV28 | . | TGTGCCAGCAGTTTATTTAGGAGGGGGCGGAGGGAGCAGTACTTC | CASSLFRRGRREQYF